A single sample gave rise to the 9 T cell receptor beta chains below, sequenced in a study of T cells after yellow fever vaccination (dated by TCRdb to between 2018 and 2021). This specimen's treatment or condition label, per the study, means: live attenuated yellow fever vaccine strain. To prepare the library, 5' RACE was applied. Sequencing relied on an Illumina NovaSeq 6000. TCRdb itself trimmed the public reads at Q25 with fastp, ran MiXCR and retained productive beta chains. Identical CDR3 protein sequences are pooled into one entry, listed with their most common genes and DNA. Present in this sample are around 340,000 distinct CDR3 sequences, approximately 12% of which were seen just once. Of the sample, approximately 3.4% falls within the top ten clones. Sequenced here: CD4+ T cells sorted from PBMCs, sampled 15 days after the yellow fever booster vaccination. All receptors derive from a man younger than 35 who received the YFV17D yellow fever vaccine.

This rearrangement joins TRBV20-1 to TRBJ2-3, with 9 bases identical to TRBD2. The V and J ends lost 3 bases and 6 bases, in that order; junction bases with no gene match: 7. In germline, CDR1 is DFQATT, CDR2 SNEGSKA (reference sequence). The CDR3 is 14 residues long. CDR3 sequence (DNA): TGCAGTGCTAGGAGGCCTAGCGGGGATGATACGCAGTATTTT. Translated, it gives CSARRPSGDDTQYF.

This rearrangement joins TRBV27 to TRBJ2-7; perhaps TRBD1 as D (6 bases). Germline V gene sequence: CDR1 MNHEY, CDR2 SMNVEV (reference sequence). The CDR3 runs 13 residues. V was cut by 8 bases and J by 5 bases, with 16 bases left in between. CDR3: CASGRQGQHEQYF. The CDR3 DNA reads TGTGCCAGCGGAAGGCAGGGGCAACACGAGCAGTACTTC.

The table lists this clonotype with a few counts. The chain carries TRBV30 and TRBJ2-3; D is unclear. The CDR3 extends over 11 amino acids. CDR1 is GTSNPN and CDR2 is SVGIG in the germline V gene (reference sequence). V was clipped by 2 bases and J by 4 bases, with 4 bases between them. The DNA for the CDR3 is TGTGCCTGGAGTCCCTCAGATACGCAGTATTTT. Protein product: CAWSPSDTQYF. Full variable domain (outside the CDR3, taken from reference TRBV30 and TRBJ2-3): SQTIHQWPATLVQPVGSPLSLECTVEGTSNPNLYWYRQAAGRGLQLLFYSVGIGQISSEVPQNLSASRPQDRQFILSSKKLLLSDSGFYLCAWSPSDTQYFGPGTRLTVL.

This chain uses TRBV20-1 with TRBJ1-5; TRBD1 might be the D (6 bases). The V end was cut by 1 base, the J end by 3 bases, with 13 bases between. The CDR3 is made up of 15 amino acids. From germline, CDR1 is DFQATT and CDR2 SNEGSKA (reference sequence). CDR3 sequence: CSARVQGRFNQPQHF. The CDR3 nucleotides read TGCAGTGCTAGAGTCCAGGGGCGGTTCAATCAGCCCCAGCATTTT.

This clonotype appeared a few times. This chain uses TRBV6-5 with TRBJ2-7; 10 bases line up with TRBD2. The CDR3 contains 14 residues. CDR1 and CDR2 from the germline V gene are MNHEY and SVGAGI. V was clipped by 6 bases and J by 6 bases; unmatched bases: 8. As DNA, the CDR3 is TGTGCCAGCAGCCAGGGACTAGCGTCAGGCGAGCAGTACTTC. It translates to CASSQGLASGEQYF.

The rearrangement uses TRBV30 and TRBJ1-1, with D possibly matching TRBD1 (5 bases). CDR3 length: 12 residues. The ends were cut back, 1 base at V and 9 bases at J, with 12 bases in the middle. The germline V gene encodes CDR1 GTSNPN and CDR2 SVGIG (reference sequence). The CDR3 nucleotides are TGTGCCTGGAGTGCGGGGGAAGGGAAAGCTTTCTTT. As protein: CAWSAGEGKAFF.

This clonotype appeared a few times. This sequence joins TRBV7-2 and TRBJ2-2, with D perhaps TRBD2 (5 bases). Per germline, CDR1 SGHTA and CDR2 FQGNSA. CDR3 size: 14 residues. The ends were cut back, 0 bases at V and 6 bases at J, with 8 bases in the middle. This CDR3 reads CASSLASGAGELFF. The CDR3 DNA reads TGTGCCAGCAGCTTAGCGTCCGGGGCCGGGGAGCTGTTTTTT.

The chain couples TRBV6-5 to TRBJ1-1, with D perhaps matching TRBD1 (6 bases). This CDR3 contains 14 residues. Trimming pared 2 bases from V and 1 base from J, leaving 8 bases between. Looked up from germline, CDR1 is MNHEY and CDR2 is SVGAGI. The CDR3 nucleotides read TGTGCCAGCAGTTACACAGGGACGAACACTGAAGCTTTCTTT. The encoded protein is CASSYTGTNTEAFF.

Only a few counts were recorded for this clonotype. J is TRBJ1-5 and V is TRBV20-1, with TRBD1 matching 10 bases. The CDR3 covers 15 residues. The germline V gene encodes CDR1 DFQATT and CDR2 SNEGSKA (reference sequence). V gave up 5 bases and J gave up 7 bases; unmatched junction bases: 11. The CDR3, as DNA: TGCAGTGCTTTCAGAGGGACAGGGGATTACCAGCCCCAGCATTTT. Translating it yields CSAFRGTGDYQPQHF.